This TCR beta chain was captured by sequencing in a study of CD8 T cells in Susac syndrome. Random hexamers were used to reverse transcribe an amount of roughly 0.45 to 1 ug RNA. Amplification of TCR beta CDR3 was carried out by immunoSEQ multiplex PCR, which covered 54 Vbeta and 13 Jbeta segments. TCRdb re-analysed the immunoSEQ multiplex PCR reads in MiXCR, keeping a single row per CDR3 protein. The sample shows about 140,000 distinct CDR3 sequences, roughly 95% of them seen only once. TEMRA cells underwent FACS enrichment and CD8+ and CD4+ T cells underwent negative isolation. Source material: CD4+ T cells from PBMCs. The TCR originated in a human donor with multiple sclerosis.

The CDR3 DNA reads TGTGCCAGCAGGGACAATCTTATCGGCTACACCTTC. Translation: CASRDNLIGYTF. The J gene is TRBJ1-2, the V gene TRBV2, with TRBD1 as a possible D gene (5 bases). Germline CDR1 SNHLY, CDR2 FYNNEI. The CDR3 loop spans 12 amino acids. The V and J ends lost 6 bases and 8 bases respectively, with 13 bases between them.